This TCR beta chain was found in a study of cytomegalovirus exposure and HLA in healthy donors (dated by TCRdb to 2016 to 2017). About the study as a whole: According to an earlier analysis of a few hundred of the donors, roughly 180 million T cells yielded roughly 110 million unique TCR beta sequences and 276 Gb of sequence data. About 300 gigabases of sequencing data and roughly 80 million unique TCR sequences made up an early release that covered approximately 620 HLA-typed donors. Of the roughly 400 genotyped donors, around 81% fell in the genetic ancestry cluster associated with self-reported Caucasian donors. The study aimed to test whether cataloging public T cell receptors could reveal signatures of past pathogen exposure. Using immunosequencing, the study profiled T cell repertoires from about 650 subjects and related those repertoires to cytomegalovirus serostatus. Besides the first cohort of hundreds of subjects, a separate validation cohort made up of about 120 different subjects was used. The study combined high-throughput TCR immunosequencing, statistical association of individual TCRs with disease status, and machine learning to predict cytomegalovirus infection status. To study patterns of TCR occurrence, a later analysis re-analyzed previously published TCR beta repertoires from around 660 donors and added high-resolution HLA genotyping. Rather than using new phenotypic data, the later analysis identified candidate immune exposures from TCR beta sequences and from how often those sequences occurred across donors. In an earlier analysis of over 550 of the donors, high-throughput TCR beta sequencing was used to judge whether each TCR beta V gene segment behaved as functional or pseudogenic. Donor age, sex, ethnicity and CMV serostatus were collected together with the repertoire data. Genome-wide SNP genotypes for about three fifths of the roughly 700 donors were used in a later genetic analysis, which treated that subset as a discovery cohort. All discovery cohort repertoires had been generated on a single sequencing platform. Class I and class II HLA loci were covered by the typing at four-digit resolution. Typing coverage differed by locus: A, B, C, DRB1 and DQB1 were typed in about 620-630 donors, DQA1 in 500 to 550, DPA1 in around 580, and DPB1 in around 440. Roughly five DR-DQ haplotypes were treated as single units for association and clustering because of strong linkage in the cohort. Among over 350 genotyped donors of the cohort, an average of approximately 250,000 unique TCR beta nucleotide sequences were sequenced per donor, roughly 20% of them non-productive.

In regard to this clone: There is no known antigen for this receptor. Base qualities are not provided; no much larger clone lies one nucleotide away.

The cohort comprised approximately 700 healthy bone marrow donors. Cohort members were all nominally healthy when sampled, although unrecorded immune exposures were likely present. The donor was CMV seronegative and belonged to the group of several hundred seronegative cohort members. Every donor gave a peripheral blood sample, and the peripheral blood mononuclear cells from that sample were used for TCR beta sequencing. The Qiagen DNeasy Blood Extraction Kit was used to extract genomic DNA from the blood cell samples. The library was obtained by the immunoSEQ multiplex PCR assay. For the multiplex PCR, a mixture combining 60 forward primers for TCR Vbeta segments and 13 reverse primers for TCR Jbeta segments was used. The CDR3 region of rearranged TCR beta genes was amplified from genomic DNA with a multiplex PCR assay. Amplified TCR beta libraries were sequenced as 87-base-pair reads on the Illumina HiSeq System. In the original analysis: Across the 500 to 850 repertoires, a later analysis counted tens of millions of unique TCR beta chains, roughly 11 million of which were shared by at least two donors. A nearest-neighbor algorithm error-corrected the raw reads and collapsed the reads into unique sequences, merging closely related sequences to remove PCR and sequencing errors. V, D and J gene segments were assigned by aligning CDR3 sequences to IMGT reference sequences. For a sequence to be retained, a match of at least six nucleotides to both a V gene segment and a J gene segment was required. Rearrangements were called productive when the CDR3 lacked stop codons and stayed in frame with V and J; all others were non-productive. CDR3 was defined according to IMGT convention as the region running from the second conserved V-encoded cysteine to the conserved J-encoded phenylalanine. In an earlier analysis of around 640 of the donors, sequences lacking an unambiguous match to a single V gene segment were excluded. An earlier analysis of 587 of the donors classified V segments as functional when productive rearrangements were above 56.7% and as segregating when the standard deviation between donors was above 5%. A statistical classification framework was built for diagnosing cytomegalovirus status from the catalog of TCR beta chain sequences. In a later analysis, V and J genes were assigned by comparing TCR nucleotide sequences against IMGT/GENE-DB human TR gene sequences. In a later analysis, CDR3 sequences and most-parsimonious VDJ recombination scenarios were assigned using the TCRdist pipeline. In a later analysis, each TCR beta chain was defined by its CDR3 amino acid sequence together with its V-gene family, and reads lacking a unique V-gene family were excluded. To address suspected cross-contamination and a sequencing artifact, a later analysis removed under 600 highly shared, low-generation-probability nucleotide sequences. In a later analysis, a clonal expansion index was calculated for each public chain from normalized within-repertoire ranks of inferred template counts. A later analysis computed generation probabilities with a VDJ recombination model fitted to out-of-frame rearrangements, and checked the results against IGoR. Hypergeometric tests were used in a later analysis to score TCR-TCR, TCR-HLA and TCR-CMV co-occurrence, with a repertoire-size bias correction applied to the TCR pairs. A later analysis estimated false discovery rates by permuting HLA or CMV assignments 20 times. In a later analysis, co-occurring TCRs were grouped using DBSCAN, with TCRdist sequence similarity added in when clustering inside HLA-allele-positive subsets. Repertoires with fewer than 30,000 or more than 120,000 public chains were left out of co-occurrence clustering, as were a handful of repertoires with anomalous nucleotide sharing. As stored in TCRdb, this immuneACCESS dataset retains in-frame rearrangements with V and J assigned. A fraction of the clones does not appear; measured against another copy, unresolved V genes explain less than half of the discrepancy, and the remainder lacks a known reason. Clone size and the V and J calls come from that table; the DNA yielded D and trimming. This sample has around 230,000 clones in its table, and approximately 79% of those were observed once. The ten largest clones take up about 1.7% of the sample.

General conclusions and limits of the study: Strong co-occurrence of HLA alleles, especially DR and DQ, made assigning TCR associations to individual alleles difficult. According to a later genetic analysis, donors in an Asian-associated ancestry cluster had fewer N-insertions in productive TCRs than the approximately 610-donor mean. Because HLA typing was missing for some donors at each locus, association tests included only the typed subset. The 87-base-pair reads could not distinguish some IMGT-functional V segments, including TRBV6-2 and TRBV6-3, so those segments were excluded. The earlier analysis of some 540 of the donors excluded some 15 rarely observed V segments, including chromosome 9 orphons, because counts were too low. A further reported finding was that TCR beta sequences accurately predicted the HLA-A and HLA-B alleles for most subjects in the first cohort. V-gene and J-gene trimming of TCR beta chains was associated with a missense DCLRE1C variant in a later genetic analysis, and the association was replicated in an independent cohort. A later analysis associated about 16,000 TCR beta sequences with specific HLA alleles at a false discovery rate of 0.05. The authors suggested that the approach could potentially be generalized to other disease states and immunological phenotypes. Linkage disequilibrium might explain the correlated functional status among segregating V segments, but an unknown experimental factor could not be excluded. The classifier was reported to diagnose cytomegalovirus status with high specificity and sensitivity in both the original and validation cohorts. In a later analysis, HLA-associated TCR beta chains were found to be more clonally expanded and to have lower generation probabilities than equally common non-associated chains. A total of 164 TCR beta chains were listed by the study as associated with cytomegalovirus. Most TCR sequences were seen in very few donors, while some public TCRs were found in many individuals. A later analysis reported that several top co-occurrence clusters appeared linked to parvovirus B19, influenza, CMV and Epstein-Barr virus. Roughly uniform sequencing depth across donors was assumed in presence/absence analyses, although this assumption may not hold. In this cohort, only TCR beta chains were sequenced, and detectable features were limited by the absence of alpha or paired-chain data. According to a later analysis, most CMV-associated TCR beta chains appeared to be HLA-restricted, and the HLA associations seemed to be driven largely by CMV exposure. In vitro tests confirmed that a few of the cytomegalovirus-associated TCR beta chains recognize cytomegalovirus antigens. A cluster of highly shared sequence variants was judged likely to represent a technical artifact of the sequencing pipeline. A later analysis found that TCR association rates varied across HLA loci, with DRB1 alleles showing the most associated TCRs and HLA-C alleles the fewest. CMV serostatus was the only immune exposure information available for the cohort. In an earlier analysis of approximately 590 of the donors, most TCR beta V segments appeared in productive rearrangements about 87% or about 30% of the time, broadly matching IMGT annotations.

V and J lose 5 bases and 5 bases, and a span of 19 bases separates them. The germline V gene (reference sequence) specifies MNHNY as CDR1 and SVGAGI as CDR2. There are 15 amino acids in the CDR3, from cysteine to phenylalanine inclusive. Only CDR3 DNA is held: 45 bases, read in frame from base 1. The sequence is built from TRBV6-6 and TRBJ2-7, with the D gene too uncertain to name. The sample consisted of PBMCs. The receptor's source is a male donor in good health and CMV-seronegative. The CDR3 here reads CASSPPGRAVDEQYF. The nucleotide sequence reads TGTGCCAGCAGTCCTCCGGGTCGCGCCGTCGACGAGCAGTACTTC.